Shown below are 29 T cell receptor beta chains from a single sample sequenced in a study of T cell changes during pregnancy in multiple sclerosis. The table came from immunoSEQ multiplex PCR; TCRdb's copy has only in-frame clones and leaves some out. The sample contains tens of thousands of clones, roughly nine tenths of which appear only once. The specimen comprised peripheral blood, sampled before pregnancy. The receptors here all came from a female donor with multiple sclerosis, enrolled in a pregnancy study.

V usage is TRBV30 and J usage is TRBJ1-5; tentatively, D is TRBD1 (5 bases). Germline CDR1 reads GTSNPN; CDR2 reads SVGIG (reference sequence). V lost 2 bases and J lost 7, with 12 bases in between. The CDR3 runs to 13 residues. The CDR3 bases are TGTGCCTGGAGTCTGGGGAGGGACCAGCCCCAGCATTTT. Translating gives CAWSLGRDQPQHF.

This chain links TRBV9 with TRBJ1-4; D gene uncertain. This CDR3 spans 16 amino acids. Trimming took 0 bases from V and 0 from J, leaving 9 bases between them. Per the germline V gene, CDR1 is SGDLS and CDR2 is YYNGEE. CDR3 residues: CASSVVESTTNEKLFF. Written as DNA, the CDR3 is TGTGCCAGCAGCGTAGTTGAGAGTACAACTAATGAAAAACTGTTTTTT.

The chain employs TRBV2 and TRBJ2-1; TRBD2 aligns across 7 bases. The germline V gene has CDR1 SNHLY and CDR2 FYNNEI. The CDR3 length is 16 residues. After removal of 4 bases from V and 7 bases from J, the junction contained 13 bases not matched to a gene. The CDR3 spells CASSAEGQRGGNEQFF. The CDR3 nucleotides are TGTGCCAGCAGTGCTGAGGGCCAGCGGGGAGGGAATGAGCAGTTCTTC.

This chain connects TRBV19 to TRBJ2-7, with D maybe TRBD1 (7 bases). The germline gives CDR1 LNHDA, CDR2 SQIVND (reference sequence). The CDR3 has 12 amino acids. V was clipped by 3 bases and J by 9 bases, with 12 bases between them. In nucleotides, the CDR3 is TGTGCCAGTAGTATTCAGGGGGGACCGCAGTACTTC. Its translation: CASSIQGGPQYF.

The chain couples TRBV5-1 to TRBJ2-7, with a possible D match to TRBD2 (5 bases). Trimming took off 0 bases at V and 2 bases at J, with 12 bases between the two ends. This CDR3 comprises 15 residues. Germline V gene sequence: CDR1 SGHRS, CDR2 YFSETQ. Here the CDR3 reads CASSLAPGFAYEQYF. In DNA form, the CDR3 reads TGCGCCAGCAGCTTGGCCCCGGGGTTCGCCTACGAGCAGTACTTC.

The CDR3 here is CASSEAGARSSGGARETQYF. In DNA form, the CDR3 reads TGTGCCAGCAGTGAAGCGGGTGCGAGGAGTAGCGGGGGGGCGAGAGAGACCCAGTACTTC. The chain combines TRBV2 with TRBJ2-5; 11 positions agree with TRBD2. This CDR3 is 20 amino acids long. The germline gives CDR1 SNHLY, CDR2 FYNNEI. With V trimmed by 0 bases and J by 4 bases, 16 bases remained unmatched. The full variable domain, with the rest looked up from reference TRBV2 and TRBJ2-5, is EPEVTQTPSHQVTQMGQEVILRCVPISNHLYFYWYRQILGQKVEFLVSFYNNEISEKSEIFDDQFSVERPDGSNFTLKIRSTKLEDSAMYFCASSEAGARSSGGARETQYFGPGTRLLVL.

This clone was found once. CDR3 amino acids: CASSQLVVTGNTEAFF. DNA of the CDR3: TGCGCCAGCAGCCAACTGGTGGTTACAGGGAACACTGAAGCTTTCTTT. The chain carries TRBV4-3 and TRBJ1-1, with D perhaps TRBD1 (5 bases). The ends were cut back, 2 bases at V and 1 base at J, with 14 bases in the middle. Per the germline V gene, CDR1 is LGHNA and CDR2 is YSLEER. The CDR3 runs to 16 residues.

The rearrangement links TRBV7-2 to TRBJ1-2; D is undetermined. V was pared by 5 bases and J by 1 base, with 11 bases between. CDR3 length: 14 amino acids. Germline V lookup: CDR1 SGHTA, CDR2 FQGNSA. CDR3 residues: CASSPRIFNYGYTF. Here the CDR3 DNA reads TGTGCCAGCAGCCCCAGGATCTTTAACTATGGCTACACCTTC.

The genes are TRBV5-6 and TRBJ2-7; 7 bases match TRBD1. The V and J ends lost 3 bases and 5 bases, in that order; junction bases with no gene match: 8. There are 14 residues in the CDR3. CDR1 and CDR2 (germline): SGHDT, YYEEEE. The CDR3 coding sequence is TGTGCCAGCAGCTCACCCAGGGGGTTTAACGAGCAGTACTTC. Its translation is CASSSPRGFNEQYF.

This chain uses TRBV9 with TRBJ2-3, with TRBD2 matching over 8 bases. The junction had 9 bases not matched to a gene; V was cut back by 0 bases and J by 9 bases. CDR1 SGDLS and CDR2 YYNGEE come from the germline V gene. The CDR3 contains 15 residues. In nucleotides, the CDR3 is TGTGCCAGCAGCGTAGGGGCTAGCGGGCCTGACACGCAGTATTTT. Translating it yields CASSVGASGPDTQYF.

The chain joins TRBV5-5 to TRBJ1-2; D possibly corresponds to TRBD1 (5 bases). This CDR3 comprises 16 residues. Between the trimmed V and J ends, which lost 2 bases and 0 bases, there was a span of 14 bases. CDR1 SGHKS and CDR2 YYEKEE come from the germline V gene (reference sequence). The CDR3 region is CASSLSRTNPNYGYTF. The CDR3 coding sequence is TGTGCCAGCAGCTTAAGTAGGACAAACCCTAACTATGGCTACACCTTC. The full variable domain, rest sourced from reference TRBV5-5 and TRBJ1-2, is DAGVTQSPTHLIKTRGQQVTLRCSPISGHKSVSWYQQVLGQGPQFIFQYYEKEERGRGNFPDRFSARQFPNYSSELNVNALLLGDSALYLCASSLSRTNPNYGYTFGSGTRLTVV.

The chain couples TRBV7-9 to TRBJ1-1; D is possibly TRBD1 (5 bases). This CDR3 is 15 amino acids long. Germline CDR1 is SEHNR and CDR2 is FQNEAQ (reference sequence). The germline V and J ends were trimmed by 4 bases and 1 base, with 13 bases remaining between them. DNA for the CDR3: TGTGCCAGCAGCTCAATACCCGGGGGGAACACTGAAGCTTTCTTT. This codes for CASSSIPGGNTEAFF.

The chain joins TRBV19 to TRBJ2-7; TRBD1 aligns across 9 bases. Losses at the gene ends were 5 bases for V and 3 bases for J; bases not matched to a gene: 5. There are 14 residues in the CDR3. Looked up from germline, CDR1 is LNHDA and CDR2 is SQIVND (reference sequence). CDR3 nucleotides: TGTGCCAGTAGTCGGTCGACAGGGGGCTACGAGCAGTACTTC. Protein: CASSRSTGGYEQYF.

The V gene is TRBV5-4, the J gene TRBJ2-7; D perhaps matches TRBD2 (6 bases). The CDR3 sequence is 13 residues long. Trimming removed 4 bases from V and 0 bases from J, with 8 bases in between. The germline V gene encodes CDR1 SGHNT and CDR2 YYREEE (reference sequence). The CDR3 loop is CASSPGSSYEQYF. The CDR3, as DNA: TGTGCCAGCAGCCCCGGGAGCTCCTACGAGCAGTACTTC.

The chain recombines TRBV19 with TRBJ1-2, with D perhaps TRBD1 (5 bases). Trimming stripped 7 bases from V and 2 bases from J, with 20 bases between. Looked up from germline, CDR1 is LNHDA and CDR2 is SQIVND (reference sequence). This CDR3 spans 16 amino acids. Here the CDR3 reads CASTKTGQGYNYGYTF. In DNA form, the CDR3 reads TGTGCCAGTACCAAAACGGGCCAGGGTTACAACTATGGCTACACCTTC.

In DNA, the CDR3 is TGTGCCAGTAACTCCGGGACAGCCAACACCGGGGAGCTGTTTTTT. Amino acids: CASNSGTANTGELFF. The rearrangement links TRBV7-9 to TRBJ2-2; the match to TRBD1 covers 7 bases. The CDR3 covers 15 residues. The V gene end was trimmed by 9 bases and the J gene end by 2 bases; junction bases not matched to a gene: 9. From germline, CDR1 is SEHNR and CDR2 FQNEAQ (reference sequence).

This chain uses TRBV20-1 with TRBJ2-7; TRBD2 might be the D (7 bases). CDR1 is DFQATT and CDR2 is SNEGSKA in the germline V gene (reference sequence). V was clipped by 3 bases and J by 6 bases, with 9 bases between them. The CDR3 consists of 11 residues. The CDR3 is CSARAGAEQYF. For the CDR3, the DNA is TGCAGTGCTAGGGCGGGGGCCGAGCAGTACTTC.

The rearrangement links TRBV7-9 to TRBJ1-1, with D perhaps TRBD1 (6 bases). The CDR3 has 13 amino acids. The germline V gene encodes CDR1 SEHNR and CDR2 FQNEAQ (reference sequence). Between the trimmed V and J ends, which lost 3 bases and 6 bases, there was a span of 11 bases. The CDR3 region is CASSFQGMAEAFF. CDR3 nucleotides: TGTGCCAGCAGCTTTCAGGGGATGGCTGAAGCTTTCTTT.

This rearrangement joins TRBV5-6 to TRBJ2-1; no clear D gene. Germline V lookup: CDR1 SGHDT, CDR2 YYEEEE. The germline V and J ends were trimmed by 4 bases and 7 bases, with 18 bases remaining between them. The CDR3 consists of 15 residues. For the CDR3, the DNA is TGTGCCAGCAGCCTACGTAATTTAATGTGGAATGAGCAGTTCTTC. This encodes CASSLRNLMWNEQFF.

J is TRBJ1-3 and V is TRBV30, with D perhaps matching TRBD1 (5 bases). CDR3 length: 14 residues. Germline loops: CDR1 GTSNPN, CDR2 SVGIG (reference sequence). Deletions cut 5 bases from V and 0 bases from J, with 11 bases between. This CDR3 reads CAWARGYSGNTIYF. CDR3 in DNA: TGTGCCTGGGCAAGGGGTTACTCTGGAAACACCATATATTTT.

This chain connects TRBV18 to TRBJ2-2; maybe TRBD1 (5 bases). The CDR3 sequence is 14 residues long. Germline loops: CDR1 KGHSH, CDR2 LQKENI. V was cut by 5 bases and J by 6 bases, with 13 bases left in between. The CDR3 loop reads CASSLQVFAGELFF. CDR3 nucleotide sequence: TGTGCCAGCTCATTACAGGTTTTCGCCGGGGAGCTGTTTTTT. Filled out from reference TRBV18 and TRBJ2-2, the complete variable domain reads NAGVMQNPRHLVRRRGQEARLRCSPMKGHSHVYWYRQLPEEGLKFMVYLQKENIIDESGMPKERFSAEFPKEGPSILRIQQVVRGDSAAYFCASSLQVFAGELFFGEGSRLTVL.

The V gene is TRBV11-2, the J gene TRBJ2-7; a possible D gene is TRBD1 (6 bases). This CDR3 is 13 amino acids long. Trimming shortened V by 2 bases and J by 3 bases, and 8 bases separated the two germline ends. From germline, CDR1 is SGHAT and CDR2 FQNNGV. The CDR3 reads CASSLSRGYEQYF. CDR3 nucleotides: TGTGCCAGCAGCTTATCCAGGGGCTACGAGCAGTACTTC.

The chain combines TRBV2 with TRBJ2-3, with 11 nucleotides matching TRBD2. V trimming: 6 bases; J trimming: 1 base; junction bases outside the gene matches: 0. Germline assignment: CDR1 SNHLY and CDR2 FYNNEI. The CDR3 is 14 residues long. CDR3 region: CASRLAGGTDTQYF. The CDR3 DNA reads TGTGCCAGCAGACTAGCGGGGGGCACAGATACGCAGTATTTT.

V is TRBV20-1 and J is TRBJ2-7; 7 positions agree with TRBD1. The CDR3 consists of 11 residues. Germline assignment: CDR1 DFQATT and CDR2 SNEGSKA (reference sequence). With V trimmed by 5 bases and J by 7 bases, 5 bases remained unmatched. CDR3 nucleotides: TGCAGTGCTCCAAGGGGGCGGGAGCAGTACTTC. Translated, it gives CSAPRGREQYF.

This clone was recorded once. The CDR3 nucleotides are TGTGCCAGCAGCTTCCTGGTCACCGGGACAGGGGACGGCTACACCTTC. Its translation is CASSFLVTGTGDGYTF. The V call is TRBV7-9, the J call TRBJ1-2; 10 bases agree with TRBD1. The CDR3 has 16 amino acids. With 3 bases clipped from V and 8 bases from J, the junction kept 12 bases outside the gene matches. Germline assignment: CDR1 SEHNR and CDR2 FQNEAQ (reference sequence).

The rearrangement uses TRBV11-3 and TRBJ2-1; D remains unclear. Between the trimmed V and J ends, which lost 0 bases and 9 bases, there was a span of 18 bases. CDR3 length: 16 amino acids. CDR1 and CDR2 (germline): SGHNT, YENEEA. The CDR3, as DNA: TGTGCCAGCAGCTTAGATTCAGCGAGTGTACGCAGTGAGCAGTTCTTC. Amino acids: CASSLDSASVRSEQFF.

This clone was seen a single time. The chain uses TRBV7-3 and TRBJ2-1, with D perhaps TRBD1 (5 bases). The CDR3 is 14 amino acids. Germline CDR1 SGHTA, CDR2 FQGTGA. Trimming pared 2 bases from V and 9 bases from J, leaving 14 bases between. CDR3: CASSLEFGAGEQFF. DNA of the CDR3: TGTGCCAGCAGCTTAGAGTTTGGGGCAGGTGAGCAGTTCTTC.

This clone was recorded a few times. The chain uses TRBV9 and TRBJ2-7, with TRBD1 as a possible D gene (6 bases). The germline V and J ends were trimmed by 3 bases and 1 base, with 11 bases remaining between them. The CDR3 length is 14 residues. Germline CDR1 is SGDLS and CDR2 is YYNGEE. CDR3 residues: CASSGTEVSYEQYF. In DNA form, the CDR3 reads TGTGCCAGCAGCGGGACAGAAGTTTCCTACGAGCAGTACTTC.

The rearrangement uses TRBV6-6 and TRBJ2-3, with D possibly being TRBD2 (6 bases). Germline V CDR1 and CDR2: MNHNY, SVGAGI (reference sequence). CDR3 length equals 15 residues. V lost 6 bases and J lost 2, with 15 bases in between. CDR3 protein: CASRPPGRLTDTQYF. The DNA of the CDR3 is TGTGCCAGCAGGCCCCCCGGGAGACTCACAGATACGCAGTATTTT.